This T cell receptor (beta chain) was documented in a study of beta chain features in type 1 diabetes. The sample holds a few counts of this clone. Germline and junction disagree at one end, which may indicate a read error. Per the germline V gene, CDR1 is SNHLY and CDR2 is FYNNEI. This CDR3 spans 14 amino acids. The entirety of the isolated RNA underwent reverse transcription, so expressed TCRB transcripts were sequenced. Each sample of naive, central memory or regulatory T cells had, on average, approximately 4 million reads. Data came from immunoSEQ multiplex PCR; TCRdb stores just in-frame clones and leaves some out. In the table there are 390,000 or so clones, about 14% of which are singletons.

The source of this sequence is a man under 40 in good health. The chain has TRBV2 and TRBJ2-1; D not certain. Sequencing was carried out using naive CD4+ T cells from blood. The chain's CDR3 is CASSEVGRDNEQFF. CDR3 DNA sequence: TGTGCCAGCAGCGAAGTGGGTCGGGACAATGAGCAGTTCTTC.